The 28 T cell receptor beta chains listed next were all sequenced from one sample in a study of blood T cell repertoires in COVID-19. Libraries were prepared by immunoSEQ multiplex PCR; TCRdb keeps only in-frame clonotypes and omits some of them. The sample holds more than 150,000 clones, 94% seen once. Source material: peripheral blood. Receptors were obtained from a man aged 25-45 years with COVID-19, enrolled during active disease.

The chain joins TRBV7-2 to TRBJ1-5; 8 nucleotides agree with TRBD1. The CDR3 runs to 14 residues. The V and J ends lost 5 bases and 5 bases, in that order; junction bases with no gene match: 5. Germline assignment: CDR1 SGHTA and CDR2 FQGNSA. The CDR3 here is CASSPGQGHQPQHF. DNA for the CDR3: TGTGCCAGCAGCCCCGGACAGGGCCATCAGCCCCAGCATTTT.

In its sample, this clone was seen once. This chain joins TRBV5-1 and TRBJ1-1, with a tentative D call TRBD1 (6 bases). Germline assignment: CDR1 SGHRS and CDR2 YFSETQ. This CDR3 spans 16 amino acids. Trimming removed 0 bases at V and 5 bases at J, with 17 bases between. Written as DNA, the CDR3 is TGCGCCAGCAGCTTGGTCGGGACACCTAGGGGGACTGAAGCTTTCTTT. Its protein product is CASSLVGTPRGTEAFF.

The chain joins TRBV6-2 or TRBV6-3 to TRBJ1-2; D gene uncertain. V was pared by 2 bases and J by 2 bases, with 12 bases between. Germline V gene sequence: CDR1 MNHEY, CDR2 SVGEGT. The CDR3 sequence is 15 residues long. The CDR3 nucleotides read TGTGCCAGCAGTTACATCCTGGCTCCAAACTATGGCTACACCTTC. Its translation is CASSYILAPNYGYTF.

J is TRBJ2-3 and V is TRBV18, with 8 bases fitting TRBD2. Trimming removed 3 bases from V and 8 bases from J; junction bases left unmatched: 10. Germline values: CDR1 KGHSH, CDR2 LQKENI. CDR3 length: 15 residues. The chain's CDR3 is CASSPTAGDQGTQYF. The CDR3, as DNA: TGTGCCAGCTCACCTACAGCGGGGGACCAGGGTACGCAGTATTTT.

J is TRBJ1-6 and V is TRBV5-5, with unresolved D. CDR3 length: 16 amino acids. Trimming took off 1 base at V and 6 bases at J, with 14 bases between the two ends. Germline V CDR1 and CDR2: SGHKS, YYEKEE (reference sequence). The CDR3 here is CASSLWSGALNSPLHF. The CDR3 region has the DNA TGTGCCAGCAGCTTGTGGAGTGGTGCGCTTAATTCACCCCTCCACTTT. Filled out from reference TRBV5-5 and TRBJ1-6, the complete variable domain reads DAGVTQSPTHLIKTRGQQVTLRCSPISGHKSVSWYQQVLGQGPQFIFQYYEKEERGRGNFPDRFSARQFPNYSSELNVNALLLGDSALYLCASSLWSGALNSPLHFGNGTRLTVT.

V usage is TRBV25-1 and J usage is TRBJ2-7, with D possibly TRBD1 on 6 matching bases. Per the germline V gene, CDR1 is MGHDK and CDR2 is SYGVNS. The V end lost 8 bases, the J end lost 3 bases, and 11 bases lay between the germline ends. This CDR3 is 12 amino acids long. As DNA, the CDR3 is TGTGCCAGCGCTAGGGGGAACTACGAGCAGTACTTC. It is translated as CASARGNYEQYF.

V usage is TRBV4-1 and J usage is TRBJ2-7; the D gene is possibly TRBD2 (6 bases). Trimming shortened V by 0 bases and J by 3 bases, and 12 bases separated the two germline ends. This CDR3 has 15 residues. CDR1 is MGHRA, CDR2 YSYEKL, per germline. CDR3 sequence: CASSQEAGSYYEQYF. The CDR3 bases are TGCGCCAGCAGCCAAGAGGCGGGGAGCTACTACGAGCAGTACTTC.

This CDR3 is CASSQLRGSPLDEQFF. The CDR3 DNA is TGCGCCAGCAGCCAACTAAGGGGCAGTCCCCTCGATGAGCAGTTCTTC. The chain has TRBV4-1 and TRBJ2-1, with D maybe TRBD1 (5 bases). Germline CDR1 MGHRA, CDR2 YSYEKL. The V end lost 2 bases, the J end lost 8 bases, and 19 bases lay between the germline ends. The CDR3 is 16 residues long.

The CDR3 reads CASSQRTGGSTEAFF. The CDR3 coding sequence is TGTGCCAGCTCACAACGGACAGGGGGCAGTACTGAAGCTTTCTTT. The chain recombines TRBV18 with TRBJ1-1, with 11 nucleotides matching TRBD1. The CDR3 totals 15 residues. Per germline, CDR1 KGHSH and CDR2 LQKENI. J lost 5 bases, V lost 4 bases, and 6 bases had no gene match.

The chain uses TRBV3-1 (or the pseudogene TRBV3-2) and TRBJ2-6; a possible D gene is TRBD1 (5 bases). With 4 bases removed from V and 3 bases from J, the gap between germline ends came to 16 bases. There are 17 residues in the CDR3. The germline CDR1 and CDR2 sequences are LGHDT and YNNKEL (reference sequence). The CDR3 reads CASSRRAPGNGANVLTF. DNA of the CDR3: TGTGCCAGCAGCCGGCGAGCCCCAGGGAATGGGGCCAACGTCCTGACTTTC.

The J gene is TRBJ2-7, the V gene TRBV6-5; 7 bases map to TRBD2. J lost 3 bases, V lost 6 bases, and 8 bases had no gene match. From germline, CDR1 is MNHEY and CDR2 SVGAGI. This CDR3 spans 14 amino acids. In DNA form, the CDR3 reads TGTGCCAGCAGCCAACCCGGGGGGTTCTACGAGCAGTACTTC. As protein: CASSQPGGFYEQYF.

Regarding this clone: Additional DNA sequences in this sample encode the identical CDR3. The CDR3: CASSLGQQETQYF. DNA for the CDR3: TGCGCCAGCAGCTTGGGACAGCAAGAGACCCAGTACTTC. The genes are TRBV5-1 and TRBJ2-5, with a tentative D call TRBD1 (5 bases). With 0 bases removed from V and 2 bases from J, the gap between germline ends came to 5 bases. The CDR3 consists of 13 residues. CDR1 is SGHRS, CDR2 YFSETQ, per germline.

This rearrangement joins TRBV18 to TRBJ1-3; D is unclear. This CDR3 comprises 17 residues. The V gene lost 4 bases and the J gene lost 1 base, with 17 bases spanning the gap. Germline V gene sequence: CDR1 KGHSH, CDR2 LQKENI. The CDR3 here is CASSRAAITTSGNTIYF. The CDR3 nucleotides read TGTGCCAGCTCACGAGCGGCCATTACCACGTCTGGAAACACCATATATTTT.

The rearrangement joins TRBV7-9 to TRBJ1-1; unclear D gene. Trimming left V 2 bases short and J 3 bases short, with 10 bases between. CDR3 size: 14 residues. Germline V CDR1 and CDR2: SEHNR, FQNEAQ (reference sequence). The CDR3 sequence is CASSLPGLYTEAFF. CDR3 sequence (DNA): TGTGCCAGCAGCTTACCGGGATTGTACACTGAAGCTTTCTTT. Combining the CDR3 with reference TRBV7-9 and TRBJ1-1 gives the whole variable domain DTGVSQNPRHKITKRGQNVTFRCDPISEHNRLYWYRQTLGQGPEFLTYFQNEAQLEKSRLLSDRFSAERPKGSFSTLEIQRTEQGDSAMYLCASSLPGLYTEAFFGQGTRLTVV.

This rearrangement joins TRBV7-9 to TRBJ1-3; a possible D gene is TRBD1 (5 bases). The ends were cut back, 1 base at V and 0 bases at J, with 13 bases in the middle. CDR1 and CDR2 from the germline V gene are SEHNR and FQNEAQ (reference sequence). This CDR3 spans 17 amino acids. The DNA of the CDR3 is TGTGCCAGCAGCTTAGAATTGGCGGGGCGCTCTGGAAACACCATATATTTT. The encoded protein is CASSLELAGRSGNTIYF.

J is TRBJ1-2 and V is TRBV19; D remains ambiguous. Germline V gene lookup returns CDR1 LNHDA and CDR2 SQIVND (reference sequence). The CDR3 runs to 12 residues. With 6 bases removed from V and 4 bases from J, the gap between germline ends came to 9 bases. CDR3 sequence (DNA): TGTGCCAGTAGCAGGCAGATCTATGGCTACACCTTC. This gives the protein CASSRQIYGYTF. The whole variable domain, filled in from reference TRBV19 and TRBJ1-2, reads DGGITQSPKYLFRKEGQNVTLSCEQNLNHDAMYWYRQDPGQGLRLIYYSQIVNDFQKGDIAEGYSVSREKKESFPLTVTSAQKNPTAFYLCASSRQIYGYTFGSGTRLTVV.

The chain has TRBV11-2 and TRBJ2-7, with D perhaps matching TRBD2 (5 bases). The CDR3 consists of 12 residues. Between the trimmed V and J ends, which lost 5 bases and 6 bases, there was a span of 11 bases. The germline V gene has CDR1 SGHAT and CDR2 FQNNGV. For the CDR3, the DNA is TGTGCCAGCAGCCCCCTAGGAGGCGAGCAGTACTTC. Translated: CASSPLGGEQYF.

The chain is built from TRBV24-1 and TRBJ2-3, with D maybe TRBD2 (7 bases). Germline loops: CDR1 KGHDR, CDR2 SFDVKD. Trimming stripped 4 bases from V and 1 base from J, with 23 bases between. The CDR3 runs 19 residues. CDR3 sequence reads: CATSEGGRGCRQGTDTQYF. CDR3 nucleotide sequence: TGTGCCACCAGTGAGGGGGGGCGGGGTTGTAGGCAAGGCACAGATACGCAGTATTTT.

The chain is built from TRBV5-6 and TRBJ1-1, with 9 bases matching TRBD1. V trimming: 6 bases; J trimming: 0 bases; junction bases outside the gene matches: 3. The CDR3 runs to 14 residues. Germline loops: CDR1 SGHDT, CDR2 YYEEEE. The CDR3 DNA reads TGTGCCAGCAAACGACAGGGGGTGAACACTGAAGCTTTCTTT. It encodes CASKRQGVNTEAFF.

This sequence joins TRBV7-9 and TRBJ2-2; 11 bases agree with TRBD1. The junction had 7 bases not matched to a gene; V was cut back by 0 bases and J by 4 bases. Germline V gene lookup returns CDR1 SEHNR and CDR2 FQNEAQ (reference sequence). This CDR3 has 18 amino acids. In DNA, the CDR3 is TGTGCCAGCAGCTTAGCGCCCGGACAGGGGGCGGGCACCGGGGAGCTGTTTTTT. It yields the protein CASSLAPGQGAGTGELFF.

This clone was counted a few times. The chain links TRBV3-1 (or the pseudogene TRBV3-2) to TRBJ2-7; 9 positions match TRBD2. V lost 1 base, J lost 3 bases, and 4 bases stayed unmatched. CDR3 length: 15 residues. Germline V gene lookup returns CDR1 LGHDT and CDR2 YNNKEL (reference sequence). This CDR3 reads CASSQVLAGNYEQYF. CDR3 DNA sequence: TGTGCCAGCAGCCAAGTCCTAGCGGGGAACTACGAGCAGTACTTC.

The CDR3 is CASSSWFDRAGNTIYF. The CDR3 bases are TGTGCCAGCAGCTCTTGGTTTGACAGGGCTGGAAACACCATATATTTT. The V gene is TRBV7-9, the J gene TRBJ1-3; 7 bases are a match to TRBD1. This CDR3 spans 16 amino acids. Germline-derived CDR1 and CDR2 are SEHNR and FQNEAQ (reference sequence). Trimming removed 4 bases from V and 2 bases from J; junction bases left unmatched: 8.

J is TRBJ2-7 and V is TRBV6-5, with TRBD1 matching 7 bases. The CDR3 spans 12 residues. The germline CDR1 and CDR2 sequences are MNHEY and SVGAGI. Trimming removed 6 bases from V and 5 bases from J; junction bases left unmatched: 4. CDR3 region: CASSDRVDEQYF. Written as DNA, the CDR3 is TGTGCCAGCAGCGACAGGGTGGACGAGCAGTACTTC.

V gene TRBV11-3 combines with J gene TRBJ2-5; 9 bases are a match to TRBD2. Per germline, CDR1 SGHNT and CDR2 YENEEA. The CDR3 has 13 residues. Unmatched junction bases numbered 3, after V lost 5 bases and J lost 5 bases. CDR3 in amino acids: CASSQLAGETQYF. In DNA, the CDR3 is TGTGCCAGCAGCCAGCTAGCGGGGGAGACCCAGTACTTC. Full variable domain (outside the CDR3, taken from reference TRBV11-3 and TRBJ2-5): EAGVVQSPRYKIIEKKQPVAFWCNPISGHNTLYWYLQNLGQGPELLIRYENEEAVDDSQLPKDRFSAERLKGVDSTLKIQPAELGDSAVYLCASSQLAGETQYFGPGTRLLVL.

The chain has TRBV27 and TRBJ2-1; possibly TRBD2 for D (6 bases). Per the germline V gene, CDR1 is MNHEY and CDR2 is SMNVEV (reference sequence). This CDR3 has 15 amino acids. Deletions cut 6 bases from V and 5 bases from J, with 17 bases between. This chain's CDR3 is CASSPFFGGDNEQFF. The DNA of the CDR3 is TGTGCCAGCAGCCCCTTCTTTGGCGGGGACAATGAGCAGTTCTTC.

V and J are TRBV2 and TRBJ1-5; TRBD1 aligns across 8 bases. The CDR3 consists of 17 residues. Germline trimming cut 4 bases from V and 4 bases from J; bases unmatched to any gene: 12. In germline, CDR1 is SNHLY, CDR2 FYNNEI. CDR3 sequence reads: CASSAPGQGLRNQPQHF. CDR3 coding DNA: TGTGCCAGCAGTGCTCCCGGACAGGGTTTGAGGAATCAGCCCCAGCATTTT.

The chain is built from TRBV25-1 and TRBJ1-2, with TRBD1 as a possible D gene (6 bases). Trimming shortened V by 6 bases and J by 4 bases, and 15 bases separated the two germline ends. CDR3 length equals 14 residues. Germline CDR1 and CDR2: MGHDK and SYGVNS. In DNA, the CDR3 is TGTGCCAGCAGAGGGGGACCGTCGCTCTATGGCTACACCTTC. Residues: CASRGGPSLYGYTF.

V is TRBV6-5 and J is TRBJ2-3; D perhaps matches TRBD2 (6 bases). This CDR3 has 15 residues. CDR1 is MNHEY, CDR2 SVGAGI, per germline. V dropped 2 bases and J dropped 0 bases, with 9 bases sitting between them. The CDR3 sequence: CASSYGGASTDTQYF. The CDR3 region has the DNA TGTGCCAGCAGTTACGGCGGGGCTAGCACAGATACGCAGTATTTT.